The 21 T cell receptor beta chains below all came from one sample that was sequenced in a study of T cell changes during pregnancy in multiple sclerosis (dated by TCRdb to between 2018 and 2021). The library relied on the immunoSEQ multiplex PCR assay. Held by TCRdb, this immuneACCESS table contains in-frame sequences only and omits some clones. Under half of the omission traces to an unresolved V gene where checked; the cause of the rest is unknown. Present in this sample are tens of thousands of clones, 80% to 95% of which were seen just once. Clones ranked in the top ten supply just under 0.75% of the sample. This sample comprised CD4+ T cells from peripheral blood mononuclear cells, obtained in the third trimester of pregnancy. These receptors came from a female donor with multiple sclerosis, enrolled in a pregnancy study.

The table lists this clone with a count of one. This chain uses TRBV5-4 with TRBJ1-2, with 8 bases fitting TRBD1. The CDR3 runs to 13 residues. The germline CDR1 and CDR2 sequences are SGHNT and YYREEE (reference sequence). V lost 3 bases to trimming and J lost 7 bases; unmatched junction nucleotides: 5. In nucleotides, the CDR3 is TGTGCCAGCAGCTCCGGACAGGGAGCTGGCTACACCTTC. It specifies CASSSGQGAGYTF.

The CDR3 DNA is TGTGCCAGCAGCTTAGCAGGGGTCGAGTCACCCCTCCACTTT. Amino acid sequence: CASSLAGVESPLHF. This chain links TRBV5-6 with TRBJ1-6, with D perhaps matching TRBD1 (6 bases). CDR3 length equals 14 residues. Looked up from germline, CDR1 is SGHDT and CDR2 is YYEEEE. Trimming removed 2 bases at V and 10 bases at J, with 13 bases between.

This clone was found once. This chain joins TRBV11-2 and TRBJ2-1, with TRBD2 matching 8 bases. The V gene's germline CDR1 is SGHAT and CDR2 FQNNGV. The CDR3 sequence is 14 residues long. V was pared by 0 bases and J by 9 bases, with 4 bases of the junction left unmatched. The CDR3 is CASSLDSRGGEQFF. The CDR3 coding sequence is TGTGCCAGCAGCTTAGACTCCCGGGGGGGTGAGCAGTTCTTC.

The rearrangement links TRBV4-3 to TRBJ2-7, with TRBD2 matching over 15 bases. CDR1 is LGHNA and CDR2 is YSLEER in the germline V gene. J gave up 1 base and V 4 bases, and 11 bases lay outside the gene matches. The CDR3 is made up of 19 amino acids. For the CDR3, the DNA is TGCGCCAGCAGCCGGGGGACTAGCGGGGGGTCGGGTAAATCCTACGAGCAGTACTTC. Protein sequence: CASSRGTSGGSGKSYEQYF.

CDR3 amino acids: CASSVGGRGVSGEQFF. The CDR3 DNA is TGTGCCAGCAGCGTAGGAGGGCGGGGGGTCTCAGGGGAGCAGTTCTTC. The rearrangement joins TRBV9 to TRBJ2-1, with 8 bases aligning to TRBD2. This CDR3 spans 16 amino acids. J gave up 10 bases and V 0 bases, and 12 bases lay outside the gene matches. Germline CDR1 is SGDLS and CDR2 is YYNGEE.

The CDR3, as DNA: TGTGCCTGGGGACAGAAGAACAATGAGCAGTTCTTC. Its protein product is CAWGQKNNEQFF. This chain connects TRBV30 to TRBJ2-1; perhaps TRBD1 as D (6 bases). Germline CDR1 and CDR2: GTSNPN and SVGIG (reference sequence). The CDR3 sequence is 12 residues long. Trimming shortened V by 5 bases and J by 5 bases, and 10 bases separated the two germline ends.

The V call is TRBV7-2, the J call TRBJ2-1; 9 positions agree with TRBD1. Germline CDR1 SGHTA, CDR2 FQGNSA. The V and J ends lost 0 bases and 7 bases, in that order; junction bases with no gene match: 4. The CDR3 sequence is 15 residues long. The DNA of the CDR3 is TGTGCCAGCAGCTTAGCGGGACAGGGTCCGAATGAGCAGTTCTTC. This encodes CASSLAGQGPNEQFF.

The V gene is TRBV19, the J gene TRBJ1-3, with D maybe TRBD1 (6 bases). Germline V lookup: CDR1 LNHDA, CDR2 SQIVND (reference sequence). This CDR3 spans 15 amino acids. Trimming took off 9 bases at V and 2 bases at J, with 17 bases between the two ends. As DNA, the CDR3 is TGTGCCAGCACCGAAAGGGGGAATACTGGAAACACCATATATTTT. Its protein is CASTERGNTGNTIYF. The entire variable domain, with the rest obtained from reference TRBV19 and TRBJ1-3, is as follows: DGGITQSPKYLFRKEGQNVTLSCEQNLNHDAMYWYRQDPGQGLRLIYYSQIVNDFQKGDIAEGYSVSREKKESFPLTVTSAQKNPTAFYLCASTERGNTGNTIYFGEGSWLTVV.

The chain employs TRBV19 and TRBJ1-5; 9 nucleotides align to TRBD1. This CDR3 has 16 residues. The germline V gene encodes CDR1 LNHDA and CDR2 SQIVND (reference sequence). Trimming cost V 3 bases and J 3 bases; bases outside gene matches: 6. CDR3 residues: CASSIRTGAINQPQHF. CDR3 in DNA: TGTGCCAGTAGTATCAGGACAGGGGCTATCAATCAGCCCCAGCATTTT. Combining the CDR3 with reference TRBV19 and TRBJ1-5 gives the whole variable domain DGGITQSPKYLFRKEGQNVTLSCEQNLNHDAMYWYRQDPGQGLRLIYYSQIVNDFQKGDIAEGYSVSREKKESFPLTVTSAQKNPTAFYLCASSIRTGAINQPQHFGDGTRLSIL.

This clone was seen only once. The chain recombines TRBV18 with TRBJ2-7; TRBD2 matches 8 bases. From germline, CDR1 is KGHSH and CDR2 LQKENI. The V and J ends lost 6 bases and 4 bases, in that order; junction bases with no gene match: 11. The CDR3 spans 15 residues. The CDR3 sequence is CASSILAADPYEQYF. The CDR3 DNA is TGTGCCAGCTCTATACTAGCGGCGGACCCTTACGAGCAGTACTTC. The full variable domain, its missing parts supplied by reference TRBV18 and TRBJ2-7, is NAGVMQNPRHLVRRRGQEARLRCSPMKGHSHVYWYRQLPEEGLKFMVYLQKENIIDESGMPKERFSAEFPKEGPSILRIQQVVRGDSAAYFCASSILAADPYEQYFGPGTRLTVT.

This clone was seen a single time. V gene TRBV5-6 combines with J gene TRBJ1-5, with a possible D match to TRBD1 (6 bases). CDR3 size: 14 residues. Trimming pared 0 bases from V and 3 bases from J, leaving 7 bases between. CDR1 and CDR2 (germline): SGHDT, YYEEEE. In DNA, the CDR3 is TGTGCCAGCAGCTTGGCAGGGGCCAATCAGCCCCAGCATTTT. This codes for CASSLAGANQPQHF.

This chain uses TRBV9 with TRBJ2-5; 12 bases line up with TRBD2. The CDR3 is 18 amino acids. Germline-derived CDR1 and CDR2 are SGDLS and YYNGEE. V dropped 0 bases and J dropped 2; count of bases not matched to a gene: 8. The CDR3: CASSVVSSGGAGQETQYF. The CDR3 DNA reads as TGTGCCAGCAGCGTAGTTTCTAGCGGGGGGGCAGGGCAAGAGACCCAGTACTTC.

This chain uses TRBV9 with TRBJ2-5; D gene uncertain. Trimming shortened V by 0 bases and J by 5 bases, and 8 bases separated the two germline ends. The germline V gene encodes CDR1 SGDLS and CDR2 YYNGEE. The CDR3 length is 13 residues. As DNA, the CDR3 is TGTGCCAGCAGCGTAGTTCCCAGGGAGACCCAGTACTTC. It yields the protein CASSVVPRETQYF.

Of note for this clone: An end of the junction does not agree with germline; a read error may underlie this. This rearrangement joins TRBV6-1 to TRBJ2-7; 11 bases are shared with TRBD1. Germline CDR1 reads MNHNS; CDR2 reads SASEGT. CDR3 length equals 14 residues. CDR3 residues: CASREGTGGYEQYF. As DNA, the CDR3 is TGTGCCAGCAGAGAAGGGACAGGGGGTTACGAGCAGTACTTC.

The chain combines TRBV15 with TRBJ1-2, with D possibly matching TRBD1 (5 bases). The CDR3 runs to 16 residues. The germline CDR1 and CDR2 sequences are LNHNV and YYDKDF (reference sequence). The V end lost 1 base, the J end lost 4 bases, and 16 bases lay between the germline ends. The chain's CDR3 is CATSRVGATRIYGYTF. CDR3 DNA: TGTGCCACCAGCAGAGTTGGGGCGACACGAATCTATGGCTACACCTTC.

J is TRBJ1-2 and V is TRBV6-1; 12 bases map to TRBD1. Germline V CDR1 and CDR2: MNHNS, SASEGT. This CDR3 has 15 amino acids. V was pared by 0 bases and J by 7 bases, with 3 bases of the junction left unmatched. The CDR3 sequence: CASSEAGTGGFGYTF. CDR3 DNA: TGTGCCAGCAGTGAAGCGGGGACAGGGGGCTTTGGCTACACCTTC.

The V and J genes are TRBV5-5 and TRBJ2-7; D may be TRBD1 (6 bases). Germline V lookup: CDR1 SGHKS, CDR2 YYEKEE (reference sequence). The CDR3 consists of 13 residues. V was clipped by 6 bases and J by 6 bases, with 16 bases between them. CDR3 in amino acids: CASNLQGAAEQYF. The CDR3 bases are TGTGCCAGCAACTTACAGGGCGCGGCCGAGCAGTACTTC.

The chain uses TRBV7-3 and TRBJ1-1, with TRBD1 as a possible D gene (5 bases). V was shortened by 8 bases and J by 2 bases, with 12 bases between the two germline ends. The CDR3 consists of 13 residues. Germline CDR1 and CDR2: SGHTA and FQGTGA. CDR3 nucleotide sequence: TGTGCCAGCTCCATGGGGGGAAACACTGAAGCTTTCTTT. The encoded protein is CASSMGGNTEAFF.

The rearrangement joins TRBV2 to TRBJ1-2, with 7 bases matching TRBD1. With 6 bases clipped from V and 4 bases from J, the junction kept 2 bases outside the gene matches. From germline, CDR1 is SNHLY and CDR2 FYNNEI. The CDR3 extends over 12 amino acids. The DNA for the CDR3 is TGTGCCAGCAGCCGGGACAGCTATGGCTACACCTTC. This sequence encodes CASSRDSYGYTF.

CDR3 coding DNA: TGTGCCAGCTCACCGCCGACACTTTCCTACGAGCAGTACTTC. It translates to CASSPPTLSYEQYF. The V call is TRBV18, the J call TRBJ2-7; no clear D gene. Trimming shortened V by 3 bases and J by 1 base, and 10 bases separated the two germline ends. The CDR3 is 14 amino acids. Germline V gene data show CDR1 as KGHSH and CDR2 as LQKENI.

The chain employs TRBV5-6 and TRBJ1-2, with 7 nucleotides matching TRBD1. Losses at the gene ends were 0 bases for V and 2 bases for J; bases not matched to a gene: 10. This CDR3 has 17 residues. Per the germline V gene, CDR1 is SGHDT and CDR2 is YYEEEE. The CDR3 protein is CASSLEGGRRSNYGYTF. CDR3 bases: TGTGCCAGCAGCTTGGAAGGGGGCAGGCGGTCAAACTATGGCTACACCTTC.